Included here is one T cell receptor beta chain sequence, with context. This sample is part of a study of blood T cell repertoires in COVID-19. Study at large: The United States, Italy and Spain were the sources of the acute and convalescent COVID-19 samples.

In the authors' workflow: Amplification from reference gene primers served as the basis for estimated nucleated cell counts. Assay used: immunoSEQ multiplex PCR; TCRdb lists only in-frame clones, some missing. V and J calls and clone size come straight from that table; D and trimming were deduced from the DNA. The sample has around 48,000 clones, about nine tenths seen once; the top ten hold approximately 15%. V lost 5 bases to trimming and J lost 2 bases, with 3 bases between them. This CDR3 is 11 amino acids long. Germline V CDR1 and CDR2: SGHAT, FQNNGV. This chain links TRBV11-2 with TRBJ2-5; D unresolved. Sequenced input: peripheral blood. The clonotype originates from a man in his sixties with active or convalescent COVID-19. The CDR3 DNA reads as TGTGCCAGCAGCCCACAAGAGACCCAGTACTTC. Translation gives CASSPQETQYF.